This note documents a single T cell receptor beta chain sequence. Antigen unknown. One junction end disagrees with the germline gene, perhaps due to a read error. The entry originates in a study of post-analysis software for immune sequencing data. Germline CDR1 reads SGHTA; CDR2 reads FQGTGA. The length of the CDR3 is 12 residues. The library was made from cDNA and included unique molecular identifiers. A single record per CDR3 protein comes from TCRdb applying MiXCR to the PCR reads. This table holds roughly 650,000 distinct CDR3 sequences, over 45% found once. Study findings and constraints: Strong co-clustering by F measure was evident for samples that had been prepared in the same batch. Normalized Chao1 diversity in multiple sclerosis patients fell significantly below that of controls. The study found TRBV5-6, TRBV5-1 and TRBV20-1 among 4 or 5 TRBV segments more frequent in patients than controls.

The V and J genes are TRBV7-3 and TRBJ1-6; no clear D gene. The clonotype comes from a girl aged 2-10 years with multiple sclerosis. The sample comprised blood. The CDR3: CACSLTDSPLHF. The CDR3 coding sequence is TGTGCCTGCAGCTTAACCGATTCACCCCTCCACTTT.